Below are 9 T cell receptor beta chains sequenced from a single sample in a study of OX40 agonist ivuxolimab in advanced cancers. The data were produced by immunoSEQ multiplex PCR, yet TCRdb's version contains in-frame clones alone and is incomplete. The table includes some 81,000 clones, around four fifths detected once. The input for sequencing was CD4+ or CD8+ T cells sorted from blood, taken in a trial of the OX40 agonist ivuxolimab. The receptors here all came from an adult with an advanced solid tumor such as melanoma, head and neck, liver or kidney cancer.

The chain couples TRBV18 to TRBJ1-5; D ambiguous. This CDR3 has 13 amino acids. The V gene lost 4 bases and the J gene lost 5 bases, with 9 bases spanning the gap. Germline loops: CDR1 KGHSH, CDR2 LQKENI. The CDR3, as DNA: TGTGCCAGCTCACGCGGGAGGGATCAGCCCCAGCATTTT. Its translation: CASSRGRDQPQHF.

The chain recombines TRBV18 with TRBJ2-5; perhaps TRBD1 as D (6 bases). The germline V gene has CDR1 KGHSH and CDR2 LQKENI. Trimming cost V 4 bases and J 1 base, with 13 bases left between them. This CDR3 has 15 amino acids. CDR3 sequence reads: CASSRTASPQETQYF. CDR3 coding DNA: TGTGCCAGCTCACGGACAGCCTCCCCCCAAGAGACCCAGTACTTC.

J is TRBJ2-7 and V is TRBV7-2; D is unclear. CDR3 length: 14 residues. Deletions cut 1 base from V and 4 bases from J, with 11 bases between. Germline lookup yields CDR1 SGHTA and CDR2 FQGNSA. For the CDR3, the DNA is TGTGCCAGCAGCTTAGTTCTTGGATCTTACGAGCAGTACTTC. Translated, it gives CASSLVLGSYEQYF.

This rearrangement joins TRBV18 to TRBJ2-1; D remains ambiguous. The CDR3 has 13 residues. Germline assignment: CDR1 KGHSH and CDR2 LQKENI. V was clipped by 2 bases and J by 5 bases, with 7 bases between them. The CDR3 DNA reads TGTGCCAGCTCACCAACCATTGACAATGAGCAGTTCTTC. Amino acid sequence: CASSPTIDNEQFF.

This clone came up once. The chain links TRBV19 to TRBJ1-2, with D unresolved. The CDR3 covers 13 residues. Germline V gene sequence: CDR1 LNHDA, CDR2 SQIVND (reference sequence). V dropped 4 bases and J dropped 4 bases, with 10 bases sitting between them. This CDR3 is CASSRTAPYGYTF. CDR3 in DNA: TGTGCCAGTAGTAGGACGGCCCCCTATGGCTACACCTTC.

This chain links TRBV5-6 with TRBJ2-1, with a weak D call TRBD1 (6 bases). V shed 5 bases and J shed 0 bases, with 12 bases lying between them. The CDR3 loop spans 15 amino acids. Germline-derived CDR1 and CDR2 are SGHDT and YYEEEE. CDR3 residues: CASSFDRSSYNEQFF. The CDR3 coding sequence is TGTGCCAGCAGTTTCGACAGGAGCTCCTACAATGAGCAGTTCTTC.

Here the CDR3 DNA reads TGTGCCATCAGTGAATTTAGGACAGGTTCTACAAATAACTATGGCTACACCTTC. Translating gives CAISEFRTGSTNNYGYTF. The gene calls are TRBV10-3 and TRBJ1-2; TRBD1 matches at 7 bases. CDR3 length: 18 amino acids. V shed 3 bases, J shed 1 base, and the junction held 14 bases outside the gene matches. Germline CDR1 is ENHRY and CDR2 is SYGVKD.

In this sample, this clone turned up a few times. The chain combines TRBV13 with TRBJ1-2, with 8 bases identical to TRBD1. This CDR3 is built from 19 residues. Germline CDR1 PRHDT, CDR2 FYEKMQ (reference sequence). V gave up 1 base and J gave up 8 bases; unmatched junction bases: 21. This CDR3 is CASSLVSRLVLRGLRGYTF. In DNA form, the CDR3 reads TGTGCCAGCAGCTTAGTTTCCCGACTCGTCCTCAGGGGGCTTCGGGGCTACACCTTC.

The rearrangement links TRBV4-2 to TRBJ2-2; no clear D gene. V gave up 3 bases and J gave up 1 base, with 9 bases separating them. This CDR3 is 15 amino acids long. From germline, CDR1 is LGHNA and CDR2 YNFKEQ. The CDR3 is CASSQGSGNTGELFF. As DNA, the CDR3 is TGTGCCAGCAGCCAGGGATCAGGGAACACCGGGGAGCTGTTTTTT.